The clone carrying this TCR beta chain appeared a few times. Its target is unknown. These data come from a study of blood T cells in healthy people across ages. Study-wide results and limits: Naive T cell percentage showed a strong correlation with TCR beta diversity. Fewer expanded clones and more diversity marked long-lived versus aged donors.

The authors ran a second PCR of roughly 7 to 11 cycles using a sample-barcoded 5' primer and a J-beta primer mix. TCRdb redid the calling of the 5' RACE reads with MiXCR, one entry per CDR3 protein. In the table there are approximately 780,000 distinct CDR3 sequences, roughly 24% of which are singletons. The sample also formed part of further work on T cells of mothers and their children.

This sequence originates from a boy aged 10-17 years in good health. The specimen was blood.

For the CDR3, the DNA is TGTGCCAGCAGTTTAACCAGACTATTGGGAAACAATGAGCAGTTCTTC. Translation: CASSLTRLLGNNEQFF. The V gene is TRBV27, the J gene TRBJ2-7; maybe TRBD2 (5 bases). TRBJ2-1 matches the DNA end more closely, so the J call is doubtful. This CDR3 is 16 amino acids long. Germline V CDR1 and CDR2: MNHEY, SMNVEV (reference sequence).